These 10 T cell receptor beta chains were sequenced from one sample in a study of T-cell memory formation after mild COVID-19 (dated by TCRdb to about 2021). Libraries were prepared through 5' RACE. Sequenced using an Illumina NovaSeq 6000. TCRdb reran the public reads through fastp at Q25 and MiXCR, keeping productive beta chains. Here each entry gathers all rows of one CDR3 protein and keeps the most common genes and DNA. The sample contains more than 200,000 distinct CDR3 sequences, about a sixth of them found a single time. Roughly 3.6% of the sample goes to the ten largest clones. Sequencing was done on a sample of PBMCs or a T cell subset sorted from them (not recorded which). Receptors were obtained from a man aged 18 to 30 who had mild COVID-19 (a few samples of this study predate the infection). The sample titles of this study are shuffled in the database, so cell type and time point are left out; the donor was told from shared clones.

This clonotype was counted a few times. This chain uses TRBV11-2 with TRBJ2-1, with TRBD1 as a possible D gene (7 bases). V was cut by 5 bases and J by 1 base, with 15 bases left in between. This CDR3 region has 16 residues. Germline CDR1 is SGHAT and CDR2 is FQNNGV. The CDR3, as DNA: TGTGCCAGCAGCCCCCTGACAGGGAGGTCCTACAATGAGCAGTTCTTC. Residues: CASSPLTGRSYNEQFF.

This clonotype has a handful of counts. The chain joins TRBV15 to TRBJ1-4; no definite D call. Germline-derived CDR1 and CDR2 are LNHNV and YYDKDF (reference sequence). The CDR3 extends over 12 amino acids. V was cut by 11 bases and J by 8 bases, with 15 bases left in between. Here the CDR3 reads CAVRLGVEKLFF. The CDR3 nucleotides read TGTGCCGTCCGTTTGGGTGTCGAAAAACTGTTTTTT.

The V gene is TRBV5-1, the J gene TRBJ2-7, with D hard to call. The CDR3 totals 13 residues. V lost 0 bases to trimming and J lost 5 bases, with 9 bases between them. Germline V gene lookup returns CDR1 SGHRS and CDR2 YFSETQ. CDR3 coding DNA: TGCGCCAGCAGCTTGGCCTCGGCAGACGAGCAGTACTTC. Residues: CASSLASADEQYF.

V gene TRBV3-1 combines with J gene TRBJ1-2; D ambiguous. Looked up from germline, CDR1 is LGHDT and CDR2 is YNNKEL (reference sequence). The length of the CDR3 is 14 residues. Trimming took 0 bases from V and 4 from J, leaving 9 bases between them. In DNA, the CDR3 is TGTGCCAGCAGCCAAGAATACGGCCTCTATGGCTACACCTTC. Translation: CASSQEYGLYGYTF. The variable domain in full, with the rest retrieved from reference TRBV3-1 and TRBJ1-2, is DTAVSQTPKYLVTQMGNDKSIKCEQNLGHDTMYWYKQDSKKFLKIMFSYNNKELIINETVPNRFSPKSPDKAHLNLHINSLELGDSAVYFCASSQEYGLYGYTFGSGTRLTVV.

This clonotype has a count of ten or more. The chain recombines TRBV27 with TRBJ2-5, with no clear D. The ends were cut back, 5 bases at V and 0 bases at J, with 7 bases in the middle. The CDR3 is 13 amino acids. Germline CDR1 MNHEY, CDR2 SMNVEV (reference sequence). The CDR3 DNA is TGTGCCAGCAGTACGAGGTACCAAGAGACCCAGTACTTC. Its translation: CASSTRYQETQYF.

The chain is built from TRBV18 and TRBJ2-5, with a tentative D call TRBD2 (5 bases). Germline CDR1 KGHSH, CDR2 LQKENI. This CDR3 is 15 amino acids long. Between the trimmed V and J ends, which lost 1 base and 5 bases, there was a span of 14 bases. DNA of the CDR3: TGTGCCAGCTCACCACGGACGGGGAATGGGGAGACCCAGTACTTC. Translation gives CASSPRTGNGETQYF.

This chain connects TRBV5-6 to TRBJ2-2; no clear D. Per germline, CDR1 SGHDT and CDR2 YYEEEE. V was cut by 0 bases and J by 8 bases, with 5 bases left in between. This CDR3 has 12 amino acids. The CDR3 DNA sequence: TGTGCCAGCAGCTTGGCCTGGGGGGAGCTGTTTTTT. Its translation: CASSLAWGELFF.

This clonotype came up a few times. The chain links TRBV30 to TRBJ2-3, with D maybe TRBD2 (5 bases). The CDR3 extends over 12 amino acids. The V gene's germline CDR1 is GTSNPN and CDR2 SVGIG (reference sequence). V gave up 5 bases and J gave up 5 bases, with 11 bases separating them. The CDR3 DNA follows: TGTGCCTGGGGACTCGTGGGAGATACGCAGTATTTT. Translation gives CAWGLVGDTQYF.

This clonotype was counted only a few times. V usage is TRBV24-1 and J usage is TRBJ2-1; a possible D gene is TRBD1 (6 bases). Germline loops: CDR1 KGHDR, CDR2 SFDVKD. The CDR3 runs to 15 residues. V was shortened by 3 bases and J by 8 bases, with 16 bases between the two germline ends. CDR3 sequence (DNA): TGTGCCACCAGTGATCAAGGGGGTTCTCGGGATGAGCAGTTCTTC. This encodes CATSDQGGSRDEQFF.

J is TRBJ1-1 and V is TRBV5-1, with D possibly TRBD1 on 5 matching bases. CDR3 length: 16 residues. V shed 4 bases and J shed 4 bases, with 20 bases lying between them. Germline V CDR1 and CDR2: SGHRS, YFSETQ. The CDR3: CASSRGTLNLFTEAFF. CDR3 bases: TGCGCCAGCAGCCGAGGGACTTTGAACCTATTCACTGAAGCTTTCTTT. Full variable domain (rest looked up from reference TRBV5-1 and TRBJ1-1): KAGVTQTPRYLIKTRGQQVTLSCSPISGHRSVSWYQQTPGQGLQFLFEYFSETQRNKGNFPGRFSGRQFSNSRSEMNVSTLELGDSALYLCASSRGTLNLFTEAFFGQGTRLTVV.